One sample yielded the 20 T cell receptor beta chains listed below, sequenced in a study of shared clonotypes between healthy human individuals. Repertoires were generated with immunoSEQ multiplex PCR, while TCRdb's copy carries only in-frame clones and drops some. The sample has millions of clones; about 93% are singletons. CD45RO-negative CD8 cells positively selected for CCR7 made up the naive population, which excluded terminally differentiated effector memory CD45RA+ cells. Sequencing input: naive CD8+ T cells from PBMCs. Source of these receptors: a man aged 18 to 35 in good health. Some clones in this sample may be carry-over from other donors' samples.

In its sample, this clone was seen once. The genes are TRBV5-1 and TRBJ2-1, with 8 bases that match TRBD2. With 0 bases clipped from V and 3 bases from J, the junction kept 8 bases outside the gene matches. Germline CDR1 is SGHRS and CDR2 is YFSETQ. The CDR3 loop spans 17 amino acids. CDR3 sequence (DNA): TGCGCCAGCAGCTTGGCGGCTAGCGGGTTAATCTACAATGAGCAGTTCTTC. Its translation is CASSLAASGLIYNEQFF.

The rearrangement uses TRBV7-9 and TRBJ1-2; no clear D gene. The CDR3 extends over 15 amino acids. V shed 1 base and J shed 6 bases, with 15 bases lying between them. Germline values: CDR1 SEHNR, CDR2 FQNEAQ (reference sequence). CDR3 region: CASSLVDLLSNGYTF. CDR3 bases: TGTGCCAGCAGCTTAGTTGATTTACTATCCAATGGCTACACCTTC. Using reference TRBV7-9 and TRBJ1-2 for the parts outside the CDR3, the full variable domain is DTGVSQNPRHKITKRGQNVTFRCDPISEHNRLYWYRQTLGQGPEFLTYFQNEAQLEKSRLLSDRFSAERPKGSFSTLEIQRTEQGDSAMYLCASSLVDLLSNGYTFGSGTRLTVV.

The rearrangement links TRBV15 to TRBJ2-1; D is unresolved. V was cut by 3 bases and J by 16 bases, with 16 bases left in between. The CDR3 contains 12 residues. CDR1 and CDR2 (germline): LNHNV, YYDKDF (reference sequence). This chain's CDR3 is CATSSRYSFTFF. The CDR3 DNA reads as TGTGCCACCAGCAGTAGGTACTCATTCACTTTCTTC.

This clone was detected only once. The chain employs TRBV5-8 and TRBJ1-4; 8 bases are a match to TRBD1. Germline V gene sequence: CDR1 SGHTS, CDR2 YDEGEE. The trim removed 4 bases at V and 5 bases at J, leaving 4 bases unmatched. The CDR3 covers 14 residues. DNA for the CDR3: TGTGCCAGCAGCCTCAGGGGGCCCAATGAAAAACTGTTTTTT. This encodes CASSLRGPNEKLFF.

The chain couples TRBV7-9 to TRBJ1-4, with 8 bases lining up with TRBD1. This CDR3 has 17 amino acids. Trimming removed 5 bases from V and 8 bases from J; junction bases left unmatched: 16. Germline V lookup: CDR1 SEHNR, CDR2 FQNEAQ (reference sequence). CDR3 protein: CASSGRDRPFGKEKLFF. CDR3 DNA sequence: TGTGCCAGCAGCGGCCGGGACAGGCCCTTCGGGAAAGAAAAACTGTTTTTT.

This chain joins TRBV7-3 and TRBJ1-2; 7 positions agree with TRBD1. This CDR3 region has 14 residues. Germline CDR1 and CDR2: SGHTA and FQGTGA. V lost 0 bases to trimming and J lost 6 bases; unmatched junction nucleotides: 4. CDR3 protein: CASSLTYGQDGYTF. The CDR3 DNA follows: TGTGCCAGCAGCTTAACGTATGGACAGGATGGCTACACCTTC.

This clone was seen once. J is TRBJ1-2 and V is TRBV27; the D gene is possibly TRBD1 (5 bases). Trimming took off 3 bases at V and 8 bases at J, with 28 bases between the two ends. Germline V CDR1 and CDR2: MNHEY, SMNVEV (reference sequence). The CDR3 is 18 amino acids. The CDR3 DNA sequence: TGTGCCAGCAGTTTCTTTCCGCCGAGGGGAGCCTATTCGTCCGGCTACACCTTC. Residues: CASSFFPPRGAYSSGYTF.

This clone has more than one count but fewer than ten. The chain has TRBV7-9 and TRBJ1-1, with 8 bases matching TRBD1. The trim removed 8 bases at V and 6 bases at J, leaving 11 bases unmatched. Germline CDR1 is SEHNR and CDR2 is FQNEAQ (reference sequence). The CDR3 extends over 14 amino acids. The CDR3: CASAKGGQGPEAFF. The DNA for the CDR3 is TGTGCCAGCGCTAAAGGAGGACAGGGACCTGAAGCTTTCTTT.

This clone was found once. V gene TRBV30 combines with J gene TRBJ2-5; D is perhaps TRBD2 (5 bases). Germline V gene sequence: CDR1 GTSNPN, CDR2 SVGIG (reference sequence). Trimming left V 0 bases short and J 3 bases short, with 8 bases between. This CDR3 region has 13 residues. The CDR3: CAWSVHGEETQYF. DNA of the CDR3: TGTGCCTGGAGTGTACACGGGGAAGAGACCCAGTACTTC. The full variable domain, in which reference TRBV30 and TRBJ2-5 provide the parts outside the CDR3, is SQTIHQWPATLVQPVGSPLSLECTVEGTSNPNLYWYRQAAGRGLQLLFYSVGIGQISSEVPQNLSASRPQDRQFILSSKKLLLSDSGFYLCAWSVHGEETQYFGPGTRLLVL.

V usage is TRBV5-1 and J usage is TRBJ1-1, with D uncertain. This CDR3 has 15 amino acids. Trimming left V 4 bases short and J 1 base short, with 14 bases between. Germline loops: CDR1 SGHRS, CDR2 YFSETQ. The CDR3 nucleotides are TGCGCCAGCAGCAGCTCGATCACGGGGAACACTGAAGCTTTCTTT. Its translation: CASSSSITGNTEAFF.

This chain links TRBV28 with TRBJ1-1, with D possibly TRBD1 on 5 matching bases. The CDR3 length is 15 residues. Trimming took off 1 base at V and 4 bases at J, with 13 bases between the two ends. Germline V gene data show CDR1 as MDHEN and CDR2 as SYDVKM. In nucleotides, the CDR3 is TGTGCCAGCAGTTTATTATCCGGGGCGGGCACTGAAGCTTTCTTT. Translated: CASSLLSGAGTEAFF.

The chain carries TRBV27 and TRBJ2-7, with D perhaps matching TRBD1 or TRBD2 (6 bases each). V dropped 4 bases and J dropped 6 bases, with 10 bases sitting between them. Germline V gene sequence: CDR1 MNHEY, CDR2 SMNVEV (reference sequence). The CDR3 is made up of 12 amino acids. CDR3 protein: CASSWGAGEQYF. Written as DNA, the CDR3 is TGTGCCAGCAGTTGGGGGGCCGGCGAGCAGTACTTC.

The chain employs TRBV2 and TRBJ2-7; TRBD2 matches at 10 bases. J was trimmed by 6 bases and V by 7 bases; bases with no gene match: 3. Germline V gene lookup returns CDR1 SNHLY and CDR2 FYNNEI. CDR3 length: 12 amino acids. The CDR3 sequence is CASKGLAIEQYF. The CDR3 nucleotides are TGTGCCAGCAAGGGACTAGCGATCGAGCAGTACTTC.

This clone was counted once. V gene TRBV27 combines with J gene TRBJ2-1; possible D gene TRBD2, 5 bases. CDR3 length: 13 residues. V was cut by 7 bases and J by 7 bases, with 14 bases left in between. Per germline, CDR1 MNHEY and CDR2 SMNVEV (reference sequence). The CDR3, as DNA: TGTGCCAGCACCCCGGGAAGTCCGAATGAGCAGTTCTTC. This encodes CASTPGSPNEQFF.

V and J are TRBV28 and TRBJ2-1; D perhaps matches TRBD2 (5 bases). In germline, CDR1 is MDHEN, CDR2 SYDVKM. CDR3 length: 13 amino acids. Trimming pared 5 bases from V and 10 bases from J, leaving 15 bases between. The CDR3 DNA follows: TGTGCCAGCAGTGCCATGAGGACTGCCGAGCAGTTCTTC. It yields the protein CASSAMRTAEQFF.

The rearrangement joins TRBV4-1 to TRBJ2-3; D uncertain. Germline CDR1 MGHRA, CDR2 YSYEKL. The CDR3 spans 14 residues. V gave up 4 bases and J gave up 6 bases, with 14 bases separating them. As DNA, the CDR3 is TGCGCCAGCAGCCTCCTCGAACCGCGGGATACGCAGTATTTT. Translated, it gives CASSLLEPRDTQYF.

The CDR3 loop is CASLGGGHTDTQYF. The CDR3 DNA sequence: TGTGCCAGCCTAGGTGGGGGCCACACAGATACGCAGTATTTT. This chain joins TRBV7-9 and TRBJ2-3, with D possibly matching TRBD1 (6 bases). Germline V lookup: CDR1 SEHNR, CDR2 FQNEAQ (reference sequence). This CDR3 is built from 14 residues. The V end lost 8 bases, the J end lost 2 bases, and 14 bases lay between the germline ends.

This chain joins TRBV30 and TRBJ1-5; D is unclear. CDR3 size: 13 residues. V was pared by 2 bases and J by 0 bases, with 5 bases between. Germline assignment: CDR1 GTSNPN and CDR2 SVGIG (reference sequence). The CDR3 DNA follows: TGTGCCTGGAGTTGGCATAGCAATCAGCCCCAGCATTTT. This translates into CAWSWHSNQPQHF.

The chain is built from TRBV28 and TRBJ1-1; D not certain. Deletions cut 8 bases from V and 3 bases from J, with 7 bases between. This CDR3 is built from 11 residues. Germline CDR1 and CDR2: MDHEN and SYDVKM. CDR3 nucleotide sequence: TGTGCCAGCTTTCGGTACACTGAAGCTTTCTTT. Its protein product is CASFRYTEAFF. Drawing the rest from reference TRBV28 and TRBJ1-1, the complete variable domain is DVKVTQSSRYLVKRTGEKVFLECVQDMDHENMFWYRQDPGLGLRLIYFSYDVKMKEKGDIPEGYSVSREKKERFSLILESASTNQTSMYLCASFRYTEAFFGQGTRLTVV.

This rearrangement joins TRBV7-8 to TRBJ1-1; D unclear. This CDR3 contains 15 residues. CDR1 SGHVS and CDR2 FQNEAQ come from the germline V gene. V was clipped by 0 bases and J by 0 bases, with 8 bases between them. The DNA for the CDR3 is TGTGCCAGCAGCTTAGCTCTCTCTCTGAACACTGAAGCTTTCTTT. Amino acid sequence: CASSLALSLNTEAFF.